The clone carrying this TCR beta chain was observed a handful of times. Its specificity is unknown. These data originate in a study of human T cells and chemical hapten exposure. The CDR3 consists of 13 residues. With 11 bases removed from V and 10 bases from J, the gap between germline ends came to 21 bases. In germline, CDR1 is ENHRY, CDR2 SYGVKD. TCRdb redid the calling of the RACE reads with MiXCR, one entry per CDR3 protein. The sample includes 99,000 or so distinct CDR3 sequences, under 40% seen only once; the top ten take about 2.9%. Points from the study as a whole: TCRs exceeding a frequency of 1 in 1000 stayed unchanged under DPC sensitization. Relative to control repertoires, expanded TCRs gave rise to significantly more large CDR3 similarity clusters.

Time point of the sample: patch test 3, about 24 weeks after DPC sensitization. Noted treatment: therapeutic diphenylcyclopropenone sensitization with weekly scalp DPC. The sample was whole blood, taken in connection with sensitization to the hapten diphenylcyclopropenone (DPC). The receptor was derived from a man aged 35-49 years with alopecia areata. Some clones in this sample may be carry-over from other donors' samples. This chain joins TRBV10-3 and TRBJ2-1, with no clear D. The CDR3 here is CADSPGPEREQFF. CDR3 DNA sequence: TGTGCCGACTCCCCCGGACCCGAGAGAGAGCAGTTCTTC.